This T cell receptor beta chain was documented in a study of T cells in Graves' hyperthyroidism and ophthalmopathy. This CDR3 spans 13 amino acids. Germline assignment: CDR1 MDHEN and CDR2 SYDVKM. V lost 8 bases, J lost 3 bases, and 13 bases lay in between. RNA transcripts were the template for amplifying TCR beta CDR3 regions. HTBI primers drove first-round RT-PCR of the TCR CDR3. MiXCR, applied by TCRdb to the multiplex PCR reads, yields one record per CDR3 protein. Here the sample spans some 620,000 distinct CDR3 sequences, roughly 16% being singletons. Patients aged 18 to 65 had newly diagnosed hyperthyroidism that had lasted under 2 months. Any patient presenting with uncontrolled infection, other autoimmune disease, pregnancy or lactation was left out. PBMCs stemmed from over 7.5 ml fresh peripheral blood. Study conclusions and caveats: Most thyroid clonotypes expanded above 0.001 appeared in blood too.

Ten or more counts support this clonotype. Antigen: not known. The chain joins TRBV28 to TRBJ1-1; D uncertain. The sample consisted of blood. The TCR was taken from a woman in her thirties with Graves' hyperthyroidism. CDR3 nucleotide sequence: TGTGCCAGCTCATCCGCCGGGTACACTGAAGCTTTCTTT. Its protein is CASSSAGYTEAFF.